These 14 T cell receptor beta chains came from one sample sequenced in a study of T cell clonality in common variable immunodeficiency. TCRdb keeps only in-frame clones here, not all; method: immunoSEQ multiplex PCR. The sample is made up of 50,000 to 60,000 clones, none counted only once. The sequenced sample was peripheral blood mononuclear cells. The source of these receptors is a person aged 18-69 years in good health.

This clone was recorded many times. The read terminates 3 residues ahead of where the CDR3 ends, so the germline J gene completes it. This sequence joins TRBV20-1 and TRBJ2-7; D remains ambiguous. The CDR3 is 13 residues long. The germline V gene encodes CDR1 DFQATT and CDR2 SNEGSKA (reference sequence). V lost 6 bases and J lost 5, with 17 bases in between. CDR3 sequence: CSALNPGFHEQYF. The CDR3 DNA, read in part, is TGCAGTGCCCTTAACCCGGGTTTCCACGAG.

A remark on this clone: From the germline J gene comes the end of the CDR3, since the read stops 3 residues before it. The V and J genes are TRBV7-9 and TRBJ2-7, with 8 positions matching TRBD1. J gave up 6 bases and V 8 bases, and 15 bases lay outside the gene matches. CDR1 and CDR2 (germline): SEHNR, FQNEAQ (reference sequence). The CDR3 runs to 15 residues. CDR3 protein: CASRSGDRGGREQYF. The CDR3 bases that were read are TGTGCCAGCCGTTCCGGAGACAGGGGTGGTCGCGAG.

This clone was recorded at least ten times. Read data end 3 residues before the CDR3 end; the end is taken from the germline J gene. V gene TRBV18 combines with J gene TRBJ1-2; weak D call: TRBD1 (5 bases). The CDR3 is made up of 13 amino acids. The V gene's germline CDR1 is KGHSH and CDR2 LQKENI. The part of the CDR3 DNA that was read is TGTGCCAGCTCACCCAGGGTGGCCAGCGGC. Its protein product is CASSPRVASG. The whole CDR3 sequence reads CASSPRVASGYTF.

This clone was counted at least ten times. With the read ending 3 residues before the CDR3 end, the germline J gene is used to fill in that end. The genes are TRBV20-1 and TRBJ2-1; 15 bases are a match to TRBD2. This CDR3 has 18 amino acids. Germline CDR1 DFQATT, CDR2 SNEGSKA (reference sequence). V was clipped by 0 bases and J by 9 bases; unmatched bases: 12. The CDR3 region is CSARDPSPGTSGGSEQFF. The CDR3 bases that were read are TGCAGTGCTAGAGATCCATCCCCGGGGACTAGCGGGGGGAGTGAG.

Many counts were recorded for this clone. The missing CDR3 end, 3 residues past where the read stops, is filled in from the germline J gene. The genes are TRBV10-3 and TRBJ2-3; 10 bases agree with TRBD2. J lost 0 bases, V lost 8 bases, and 14 bases had no gene match. The CDR3 loop spans 18 amino acids. In germline, CDR1 is ENHRY, CDR2 SYGVKD. CDR3 loop: CAIGPSGGNLPSTDTQYF. The DNA read from the CDR3 is TGTGCCATCGGACCTAGCGGGGGTAACCTCCCTAGCACAGATACG.

This clone was seen many times. Read sequence stops 3 residues before the CDR3 end, and the germline J gene provides the missing end. The rearrangement uses TRBV5-1 and TRBJ1-4; tentative D call: TRBD1 (5 bases). Trimming stripped 4 bases from V and 2 bases from J, with 9 bases between. The CDR3 is 14 amino acids. Germline V gene lookup returns CDR1 SGHRS and CDR2 YFSETQ. Incomplete CDR3 DNA: TGCGCCAGCAGCCCCAGGGTTACTAATGAAAAA. Encoded protein: CASSPRVTNEK. The full CDR3 reads CASSPRVTNEKLFF.

Comments on this clone: The CDR3 goes on 3 residues after the read ends, and that part is filled in from the germline J gene. The V and J genes are TRBV19 and TRBJ1-5; D may be TRBD1 (6 bases). Germline V CDR1 and CDR2: LNHDA, SQIVND (reference sequence). This CDR3 is built from 13 residues. V lost 6 bases and J lost 7, with 13 bases in between. The sequenced CDR3 bases are TGTGCCAGTAGCGACCAGGGGTGGCAGCCC. Residues: CASSDQGWQP. The full-length CDR3 reads as CASSDQGWQPQHF.

This clone was observed a handful of times. From the germline J gene comes the end of the CDR3, since the read stops 3 residues before it. The J gene is TRBJ2-7, the V gene TRBV7-9; 11 nucleotides agree with TRBD2. From germline, CDR1 is SEHNR and CDR2 FQNEAQ (reference sequence). The CDR3 totals 15 residues. V was clipped by 5 bases and J by 4 bases; unmatched bases: 7. CDR3 loop: CASSNPTSGSYEQYF. The part of the CDR3 DNA that was read is TGTGCCAGCAGCAACCCCACTAGCGGGAGTTACGAG.

This clone was detected ten times or more. The read finishes 3 residues shy of the CDR3 end, and the germline J gene is used to complete it. The rearrangement uses TRBV5-6 and TRBJ1-4; D is possibly TRBD1 (5 bases). This CDR3 is 14 amino acids long. The V and J ends lost 0 bases and 4 bases respectively, with 7 bases between them. Germline V lookup: CDR1 SGHDT, CDR2 YYEEEE. CDR3 sequence: CASSLGQINEKLFF. The sequenced part of the CDR3 DNA is TGTGCCAGCAGCTTGGGACAGATTAATGAAAAA.

Regarding this clone: Coverage ceases 3 residues before the CDR3 finishes, and the germline J gene fills in the end. The J gene is TRBJ1-1, the V gene TRBV19; the D gene is possibly TRBD1 (5 bases). CDR3 length: 15 residues. The germline V and J ends were trimmed by 3 bases and 1 base, with 12 bases remaining between them. The germline V gene has CDR1 LNHDA and CDR2 SQIVND (reference sequence). The chain's CDR3 is CASSILGQSNTEAFF. CDR3 bases read: TGTGCCAGTAGTATTTTGGGGCAGTCGAACACTGAA.

This clone was found many times. The read falls 3 residues short of the CDR3 end, and the missing part is taken from the germline J gene. The chain carries TRBV19 and TRBJ2-3; TRBD1 agrees at 8 bases. The length of the CDR3 is 18 residues. The J segment lost 2 bases and the V segment lost 3 bases, leaving 13 bases of the junction unmatched. Germline CDR1 reads LNHDA; CDR2 reads SQIVND (reference sequence). Here the CDR3 reads CASSIAGAGQGNTDTQYF. The CDR3 DNA, read in part, is TGTGCCAGTAGTATCGCTGGTGCAGGACAGGGAAACACAGATACG.

In this sample, this clone turned up many times. The read ends 3 residues early relative to the CDR3; the germline J gene fills the gap. The V gene is TRBV20-1, the J gene TRBJ1-2; D is unclear. Trimming removed 1 base from V and 1 base from J, with 4 bases in between. CDR3 length equals 12 residues. Germline-derived CDR1 and CDR2 are DFQATT and SNEGSKA (reference sequence). The part of the CDR3 DNA that was read is TGCAGTGCTAGAGCTATTAACTATGGC. This sequence encodes CSARAINYG. The entire CDR3 is CSARAINYGYTF.

This clone was counted at least ten times. The read is 3 residues too short to cover the CDR3 end, so that end is filled in from the germline J gene. V usage is TRBV12-3 or TRBV12-4 and J usage is TRBJ1-2, with a weak D call TRBD1 (6 bases). V was shortened by 6 bases and J by 4 bases, with 9 bases between the two germline ends. The CDR3 is made up of 12 amino acids. The CDR3 sequence is CASRDRSYGYTF. The part of the CDR3 DNA that was read is TGTGCCAGCAGAGACAGGTCCTATGGC.

The table lists this clone with many counts. Germline is not matched at one junction end, which may reflect a read error. The read terminates 3 residues before the CDR3 end, so the remaining end is supplied by the germline J gene. The V call is TRBV4-2, the J call TRBJ2-3; D gene ambiguous. The CDR3 is 13 residues long. The germline gives CDR1 LGHNA, CDR2 YNFKEQ. CDR3 DNA (partial): TGCGCCAGCAGCCGTAGCATAGCAGATACG. The encoded protein is CASSRSIADT. The complete CDR3 reads CASSRSIADTQYF.